A selection of T cell receptor beta chains follows, all from one sample in a study of radiation and T cells in renal cell carcinoma. Sequenced by immunoSEQ multiplex PCR; TCRdb stores in-frame clones only, minus some. The repertoire consists of 87,000 or so clones, with approximately 86% occurring once and the leading ten covering under 9.5%. The material was blood, obtained from a patient whose treatment included radiotherapy and nephrectomy. These receptors were taken from a man aged 50 to 59 with renal cell carcinoma. Both conserved end residues are part of each CDR3. A D gene is named only where the DNA matches it firmly. Size tells how often a clone was seen (once, few, many) or the class of an expanded clone, and some rows leave it out.

size,V,D,J,DNA,CDR3
NA,TRBV29-1,NA,TRBJ1-2,TGCAGCGTTGAACCCGACGGGTACTATGGCTACACCTTC,CSVEPDGYYGYTF
NA,TRBV5-1,TRBD1,TRBJ2-7,TGCGCCAGCAGCGAGGGACAGGGCGAACTCCACGAGCAGTACTTC,CASSEGQGELHEQYF
NA,TRBV4-1,TRBD2,TRBJ2-7,TGCGCCAGCAGCCCGGGACTAGCGGGAGGCTACGAGCAGTACTTC,CASSPGLAGGYEQYF
NA,TRBV29-1,NA,TRBJ2-3,TGCAGCGTCCGAAGACGCGGGATTCTCCCTAGCACAGATACGCAGTATTTT,CSVRRRGILPSTDTQYF
NA,TRBV5-1,TRBD2,TRBJ2-7,TGCGCCAGCAGCTCCGGGACTAGCGGGAACCGGGGTGAGCAGTACTTC,CASSSGTSGNRGEQYF
NA,TRBV28,NA,TRBJ1-1,TGTGCCAGCAGTTCCACGGGCACTGAAGCTTTCTTT,CASSSTGTEAFF
NA,TRBV4-1,NA,TRBJ2-1,TGCGCCAGCAGCCAAGAGCCGGGGGACGCCTACAATGAGCAGTTCTTC,CASSQEPGDAYNEQFF
NA,TRBV30,NA,TRBJ1-4,TGTGCCTGGAGTGTTCAGGGCGGAGAACTGTTTTTT,CAWSVQGGELFF
NA,TRBV10-3,TRBD1,TRBJ1-2,TGTGCCATCAGTGCCTCACAGGGGGCATCTGGCTACACCTTC,CAISASQGASGYTF
NA,TRBV7-2,NA,TRBJ2-3,TGTGCCAGCAGCTTAGCGGTTCCAGATACGCAGTATTTT,CASSLAVPDTQYF
NA,TRBV9,NA,TRBJ2-5,TGTGCCAGCAGCGCCGACCCTGGGGTGCAGACCCAGTACTTC,CASSADPGVQTQYF
NA,TRBV7-9,TRBD1,TRBJ1-3,TGTGCCAGCAGCTTAGGGCAGGGGGCTACTGGAAACACCATATATTTT,CASSLGQGATGNTIYF
NA,TRBV2,TRBD1,TRBJ1-4,TGTGCCAGCAGTGATGGGCAGGGGGATGAAAAACTGTTTTTT,CASSDGQGDEKLFF
NA,TRBV7-8,NA,TRBJ1-5,TGTGCCAGCAGCTTCAGCACGGGGTATAGCAATCAGCCCCAGCATTTT,CASSFSTGYSNQPQHF
NA,TRBV19,NA,TRBJ1-5,TGTGCCAGTTCCGGGGGGTTAGGTCAGCCCCAGCATTTT,CASSGGLGQPQHF
NA,TRBV2,NA,TRBJ1-5,TGTGCCAGCAGTGATAATGGCAATCAGCCCCAGCATTTT,CASSDNGNQPQHF
NA,TRBV5-1,TRBD1,TRBJ1-2,TGCGCCAGCAGCTTGGACGCCGGGACAGCAACCTATGGCTACACCTTC,CASSLDAGTATYGYTF
NA,TRBV6-6,TRBD2,TRBJ2-7,TGTGCCAGCAGTTACTTCAGACTAGCGGGAGATTCCGAGCAGTACTTC,CASSYFRLAGDSEQYF
NA,TRBV2,NA,TRBJ2-7,TGTGCCAGCAGGGTTGGTAGGGGCCAAGAGCAGTACTTC,CASRVGRGQEQYF
few,TRBV18,NA,TRBJ2-5,TGTGCCAGCTCTCCCTTCCGGGCAGGCCAAGAGACCCAGTACTTC,CASSPFRAGQETQYF
once,TRBV7-2,TRBD2,TRBJ2-5,TGTGCCAGCAGCCCGGGACTAGCGGGGGGGAACTACTTC,CASSPGLAGGNYF
few,TRBV11-2,NA,TRBJ1-6,TGTGCCAGCAGCGGAGACGGGGTAGGGTCACCCCTCCACTTT,CASSGDGVGSPLHF
NA,TRBV19,TRBD1,TRBJ1-1,TGTGCCAGTAGTAGGGACAGGAGCCTGGGGGGCACTGAAGCTTTCTTT,CASSRDRSLGGTEAFF
NA,TRBV5-1,NA,TRBJ2-2,TGCGCCAGCAGCTTTGCGGCCTCGAACACCGGGGAGCTGTTTTTT,CASSFAASNTGELFF
once,TRBV27,TRBD1,TRBJ1-5,TGTGCCAGCAGTTATGGGACAGGGGCCGGTCAGCCCCAGCATTTT,CASSYGTGAGQPQHF
NA,TRBV7-3,TRBD1,TRBJ1-1,TGTGCCAGCAGCCCCGGACAGGGAAGGAACACTGAAGCTTTCTTT,CASSPGQGRNTEAFF
NA,TRBV2,NA,TRBJ2-3,TGTGCCAGGACCGGACAGCCCACAGATACGCAGTATTTT,CARTGQPTDTQYF
NA,TRBV18,NA,TRBJ2-2,TGTGCCAGCTCACGCCTTGGACAGTCTCGGGGCACCGGGGAGCTGTTTTTT,CASSRLGQSRGTGELFF
NA,TRBV6-1,TRBD1,TRBJ1-2,TGTGCCAGCAGTGATGCACAGGGGGCCGAGAGAGGCTACACCTTC,CASSDAQGAERGYTF
NA,TRBV30,TRBD1,TRBJ1-2,TGTGCCTGGAGTTCTTTGGCAGGGGGCGCCTATGGCTACACCTTC,CAWSSLAGGAYGYTF
NA,TRBV7-8,NA,TRBJ1-1,TGTGCCAGCAGCGCCCGGGTCCCGAACACTGAAGCTTTCTTT,CASSARVPNTEAFF
NA,TRBV28,TRBD1,TRBJ1-2,TGTGCCAGCTTCAGGGGGAACGACTATGGCTACACCTTC,CASFRGNDYGYTF
NA,TRBV6-1,TRBD2,TRBJ2-1,TGTGCCAGCAGTGAAATAGGCGGACAATTAGCGGGAGGGCCCTACAATGAGCAGTTCTTC,CASSEIGGQLAGGPYNEQFF
NA,TRBV7-9,NA,TRBJ2-3,TGTGCCAGCAGCTCAGCTTGGGCTAGCACAGATACGCAGTATTTT,CASSSAWASTDTQYF
NA,TRBV11-2,TRBD1,TRBJ1-5,TGTGCCAGCAGCTTAGGGGGACAGGGGTTTAGCAATCAGCCCCAGCATTTT,CASSLGGQGFSNQPQHF
NA,TRBV7-8,TRBD1,TRBJ1-6,TGTGCCAGCAGCCCAATACGGGACAGAACCAATAATTCACCCCTCCACTTT,CASSPIRDRTNNSPLHF
NA,TRBV19,NA,TRBJ1-2,TGTGCCAGTAGTGAATCCCCAATAATCTCTCTTGGCTACACCTTC,CASSESPIISLGYTF
NA,TRBV7-6,NA,TRBJ2-5,TGTGCCAGCAGCTTAGGCGGGATGGTAGAGACCCAGTACTTC,CASSLGGMVETQYF
NA,TRBV30,NA,TRBJ2-6,TGTGCCTGGAGTGGTTTTTGGGGCAGATCCTCTGGGGCCAACGTCCTGACTTTC,CAWSGFWGRSSGANVLTF
NA,TRBV28,NA,TRBJ2-7,TGTGCCAGCAGAGTGGGGGTGTCCCACGAGCAGTACTTC,CASRVGVSHEQYF
many,TRBV4-2,TRBD1,TRBJ1-5,TGTGCCAGCAGCCAATACCCAGGGGGCGTAAGCTATAGCAATCAGCCCCAGCATTTT,CASSQYPGGVSYSNQPQHF
NA,TRBV7-9,NA,TRBJ2-5,TGTGCCAGCAGCCTCTGGGGCTCCAGCGGGGAGACCCAGTACTTC,CASSLWGSSGETQYF
few,TRBV10-1,TRBD1,TRBJ1-1,TGCGCCAGTCAGGGGGTTGGTACTGAAGCTTTCTTT,CASQGVGTEAFF
NA,TRBV28,NA,TRBJ1-5,TGTGCCAGCAGTTTATGGTCCGGTAATCAGCCCCAGCATTTT,CASSLWSGNQPQHF
few,TRBV6-1,NA,TRBJ1-1,TGTGCCAGCCAAGAGAACACTGAAGCTTTCTTT,CASQENTEAFF
many,TRBV5-1,NA,TRBJ1-1,TGCGCCAGCAGCTTAACAGGGAACACTGAAGCTTTCTTT,CASSLTGNTEAFF
NA,TRBV30,NA,TRBJ1-2,TGTGCCTGGAGTGTGAAGGCCAGCTATGGCTACACCTTC,CAWSVKASYGYTF
NA,TRBV11-2,NA,TRBJ2-3,TGTGCCAGCAGCTCCCGGGACGACACAGATACGCAGTATTTT,CASSSRDDTDTQYF
NA,TRBV2,TRBD2,TRBJ2-3,TGTGCCAGCAGTGAACTAGCGGGGGTTACCACAGATACGCAGTATTTT,CASSELAGVTTDTQYF
NA,TRBV7-2,TRBD1,TRBJ1-2,TGTGCCAGCAGCGCTAGCGCTCCGACAGGGGGCGGGTATGGCTACACCTTC,CASSASAPTGGGYGYTF
NA,TRBV18,TRBD1,TRBJ2-1,TGTGCCAGCTCAGGCCAGGTTTGGGGGACAGGGAAGAATGAGCAGTTCTTC,CASSGQVWGTGKNEQFF
NA,TRBV28,NA,TRBJ2-7,TGTGCCAGCAGTTCCGGGGATTGGCGGAGAGGGTACGAGCAGTACTTC,CASSSGDWRRGYEQYF
NA,TRBV7-2,NA,TRBJ2-3,TGTGCCAGCAGCTTAACGAGGGGCAGCACAGATACGCAGTATTTT,CASSLTRGSTDTQYF
NA,TRBV5-5,TRBD2,TRBJ2-3,TGTGCCAGCAGCTTGGGAGCGGGGGATAGCACAGATACGCAGTATTTT,CASSLGAGDSTDTQYF
NA,TRBV18,NA,TRBJ1-1,TGTGCCAGCTCATTCCAGGGCCCCACGAACACTGAAGCTTTCTTT,CASSFQGPTNTEAFF